This TCR beta chain was recorded in a study of synovial regulatory T cells in juvenile arthritis. Profiled with immunoSEQ multiplex PCR; TCRdb holds only in-frame clones, not every one. The data include 9,500 to 10,000 clones; the top ten clones carry roughly 0.92%. This CDR3 is 15 amino acids long. The coding DNA is unavailable. Germline V gene sequence: CDR1 KGHSH, CDR2 LQKENI. The receptor's source is a donor aged 2 to 35 with juvenile idiopathic arthritis. The chain couples TRBV18 to TRBJ1-2. The sequenced material came from Treg cells from blood. Noted subset: remaining (HLA-DR-negative) circulating blood Treg cells. The CDR3 sequence: CASSPVDAGYYGYTF.